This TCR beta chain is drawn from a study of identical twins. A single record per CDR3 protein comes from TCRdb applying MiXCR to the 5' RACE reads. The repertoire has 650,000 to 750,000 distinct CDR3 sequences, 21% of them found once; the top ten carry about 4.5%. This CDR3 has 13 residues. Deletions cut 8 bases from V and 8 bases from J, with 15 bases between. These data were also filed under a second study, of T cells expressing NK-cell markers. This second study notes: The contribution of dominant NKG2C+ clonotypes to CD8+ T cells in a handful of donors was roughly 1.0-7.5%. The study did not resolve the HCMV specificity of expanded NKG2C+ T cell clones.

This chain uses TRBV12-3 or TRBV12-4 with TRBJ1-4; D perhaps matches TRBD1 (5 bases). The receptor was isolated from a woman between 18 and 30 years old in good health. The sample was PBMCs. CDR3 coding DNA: TGTGCCAGCCGACCGGGGGGTTGGGAAAAACTGTTTTTT. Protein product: CASRPGGWEKLFF.